This T cell receptor beta chain was obtained from a study of shared clonotypes between healthy human individuals. Repertoires were generated with immunoSEQ multiplex PCR, while TCRdb's copy carries only in-frame clones and drops some. The table records roughly 2.1 million clones, more than 85% of them present only once. Whole-study findings and limits: Non-shared clonotypes had lower generation probabilities than clonotypes shared by all four sorted-subset donors.

CD45RO negativity and positive selection for CCR7 defined naive CD8 cells, a population that excluded terminally differentiated effector memory CD45RA+ cells. The healthy adult donors were HIV-negative and reported no recent acute infections or vaccinations. The CDR3 sequence is 15 residues long. Trimming removed 5 bases from V and 5 bases from J, with 19 bases in between. Per the germline V gene, CDR1 is SGHAT and CDR2 is FQNNGV. For this clone: What it recognizes is unknown.

The sample comprised naive CD8+ T cells from PBMCs. V usage is TRBV11-2 and J usage is TRBJ2-7; a possible D gene is TRBD2 (7 bases). The source of this sequence is a young man in good health. Some clones in this sample may be carry-over from other donors' samples. CDR3 loop: CASSPGAGAIDEQYF. CDR3 nucleotides: TGTGCCAGCAGCCCAGGGGCGGGGGCGATTGACGAGCAGTACTTC.